This T cell receptor beta chain was documented in a study of blood T cell repertoires in COVID-19. Study summary: Whether acute or convalescent, the COVID-19 samples came from the United States, Italy and Spain. T cells, B-cell-depleted T cells, or PBMCs supplied cDNA or gDNA.

Per the authors' pipeline: Estimation of nucleated cell counts relied on the amplification of reference gene primers. The repertoire was sequenced with immunoSEQ multiplex PCR; TCRdb's copy has only in-frame clones and lacks some. V and J calls and clone size are those listed in that table; D and trimming were worked out from the DNA. The sample contains some 15,000 clones, approximately 90% of which appear only once. Trimming removed 4 bases at V and 7 bases at J, with 23 bases between. Germline CDR1 MDHEN, CDR2 SYDVKM. The CDR3 loop spans 16 amino acids. This TCR was recovered from a human donor in a cohort sampled during active COVID-19. The chain uses TRBV28 and TRBJ2-7, with TRBD1 as a possible D gene (6 bases). The sequenced material came from peripheral blood. The CDR3, as DNA: TGTGCCAGCAGTTCCCCGGCATCGCAGGGGACGGGTGAGCAGTACTTC. It encodes CASSSPASQGTGEQYF.